This T cell receptor beta chain was retrieved from a study of CD8 T cells in Susac syndrome. Study-wide context: Blood was drawn from Susac syndrome patients while they were therapy-naive, on corticosteroids, or on intravenous immunoglobulin alone.

CD8+ and CD4+ T cells taken from blood had their TCR beta sequenced. This CDR3 spans 15 amino acids. V lost 1 base, J lost 4 bases, and 13 bases lay in between. CDR1 and CDR2 from the germline V gene are MGHDK and SYGVNS. RNA, at about 0.45 to 1 ug, was reverse transcribed with random hexamers. TCRdb analysed the immunoSEQ multiplex PCR reads with MiXCR anew, one entry per CDR3 protein. Seen here are about 190,000 distinct CDR3 sequences, around 90% observed once, and the top ten hold approximately 0.086%. Material: CD4+ T cells from PBMCs. This chain links TRBV25-1 with TRBJ1-1; tentative D call: TRBD1 (5 bases). This TCR came from a human donor with Susac syndrome. The DNA of the CDR3 is TGTGCCAGCAGTGAATTATTAGGGAGGGGCACTGAAGCTTTCTTT. It encodes CASSELLGRGTEAFF.